Following are 16 T cell receptor beta chains from one sample sequenced in a study of T cells after somatic rescue of genetic block. Sequenced by immunoSEQ multiplex PCR; TCRdb stores in-frame clones only, minus some. The sample contains about 12,000 clones, approximately 79% of which appear only once. The sample consisted of peripheral blood mononuclear cells (PBMCs). All receptors derive from a boy younger than 18.

The chain is built from TRBV6-6 and TRBJ2-7; perhaps TRBD1 as D (6 bases). CDR1 is MNHNY and CDR2 is SVGAGI in the germline V gene (reference sequence). With 7 bases removed from V and 6 bases from J, the gap between germline ends came to 22 bases. The CDR3 extends over 15 amino acids. The CDR3 is CASTLWTGDTCEQYF. The CDR3 region has the DNA TGTGCCAGCACTCTCTGGACTGGGGACACTTGCGAGCAGTACTTC.

The chain uses TRBV5-1 and TRBJ2-7; D may be TRBD2 (6 bases). The CDR3 loop spans 14 amino acids. Trimming shortened V by 4 bases and J by 2 bases, and 13 bases separated the two germline ends. Germline loops: CDR1 SGHRS, CDR2 YFSETQ. DNA for the CDR3: TGCGCCAGCAGCCCATTTAGCGGTACCTACGAGCAGTACTTC. Its translation: CASSPFSGTYEQYF.

This sequence joins TRBV7-3 and TRBJ2-7; D call uncertain. Germline loops: CDR1 SGHTA, CDR2 FQGTGA. The CDR3 runs to 13 residues. V was shortened by 5 bases and J by 3 bases, with 11 bases between the two germline ends. Here the CDR3 DNA reads TGTGCCAGCAGCCCCTACTGGGGCTACGAGCAGTACTTC. It translates to CASSPYWGYEQYF.

The V and J genes are TRBV19 and TRBJ2-4; a possible D gene is TRBD1 (6 bases). V was cut by 0 bases and J by 0 bases, with 12 bases left in between. The CDR3 is made up of 17 amino acids. Germline loops: CDR1 LNHDA, CDR2 SQIVND (reference sequence). CDR3 coding DNA: TGTGCCAGTAGTATAGACTTGACAGGCCGAGCCAAAAACATTCAGTACTTC. Translating gives CASSIDLTGRAKNIQYF.

As for this clone: The germline gene is not matched at one end of the junction; a read error may be the cause. This chain uses TRBV7-7 with TRBJ2-3; no firm D call. This CDR3 contains 13 residues. The germline V gene has CDR1 SSHAT and CDR2 FNYEAQ (reference sequence). The CDR3, as DNA: TGTGCTAGCAGCTCAGTAAAAGCGGATACGCAGTATTTT. As protein: CASSSVKADTQYF.

The gene calls are TRBV6-1 and TRBJ2-7; TRBD1 might be the D (6 bases). CDR1 and CDR2 (germline): MNHNS, SASEGT. V was trimmed by 7 bases and J by 0 bases, leaving 13 bases between them. The CDR3 contains 14 residues. CDR3 coding DNA: TGTGCCAGCACCAGGGGACGGTTCTCCTACGAGCAGTACTTC. Its protein is CASTRGRFSYEQYF.

This clone was seen only once. The gene calls are TRBV6-5 and TRBJ2-5; TRBD2 matches at 9 bases. The DNA end is a closer match to TRBJ2-7, so the J assignment may be wrong. The CDR3 has 13 amino acids. Looked up from germline, CDR1 is MNHEY and CDR2 is SVGAGI. The CDR3 protein is CASKGGGAGEQYF. CDR3 bases: TGTGCCAGCAAGGGCGGGGGGGCAGGCGAGCAGTACTTC.

The chain is built from TRBV27 and TRBJ2-3, with TRBD2 matching over 9 bases. The trim removed 3 bases at V and 5 bases at J, leaving 21 bases unmatched. The CDR3 has 20 residues. Germline-derived CDR1 and CDR2 are MNHEY and SMNVEV (reference sequence). The CDR3 region is CASSLQPLPLAGRTRDTQYF. CDR3 in DNA: TGTGCCAGCAGTTTGCAACCCCTACCTCTAGCGGGACGTACACGAGATACGCAGTATTTT.

The rearrangement uses TRBV7-9 and TRBJ1-2; 8 nucleotides align to TRBD1. The CDR3 runs 14 residues. Looked up from germline, CDR1 is SEHNR and CDR2 is FQNEAQ (reference sequence). V lost 11 bases, J lost 8 bases, and 16 bases stayed unmatched. CDR3 sequence: CAGTSAGGEEGYTF. The CDR3, as DNA: TGTGCCGGAACGTCAGCAGGGGGCGAAGAGGGCTACACCTTC.

The chain recombines TRBV7-6 with TRBJ2-7, with D tentatively TRBD1 (6 bases). Between the trimmed V and J ends, which lost 4 bases and 2 bases, there was a span of 15 bases. Germline loops: CDR1 SGHVS, CDR2 FNYEAQ. This CDR3 has 15 residues. The CDR3 here is CASSSGTFPPYEQYF. CDR3 sequence (DNA): TGTGCCAGCAGCTCCGGGACATTCCCCCCCTACGAGCAGTACTTC.

This clone appeared a single time. The chain carries TRBV19 and TRBJ2-5; 11 bases agree with TRBD1. Unmatched junction bases numbered 9, after V lost 1 base and J lost 2 bases. The CDR3 has 18 amino acids. CDR1 and CDR2 from the germline V gene are LNHDA and SQIVND (reference sequence). The CDR3 nucleotides read TGTGCCAGTAGTATAGTCACATCCCGGGACAGGGGGCAAGAGACCCAGTACTTC. Translation: CASSIVTSRDRGQETQYF.

The V gene is TRBV11-1, the J gene TRBJ1-4; weak D call: TRBD1 (5 bases). This CDR3 has 14 amino acids. Germline V gene lookup returns CDR1 SGHAT and CDR2 FQDESV (reference sequence). The V gene lost 3 bases and the J gene lost 6 bases, with 11 bases spanning the gap. In nucleotides, the CDR3 is TGTGCCAGCAGCTTGAACGGGGCATATGAAAAACTGTTTTTT. Protein sequence: CASSLNGAYEKLFF.

This clone was observed a handful of times. The rearrangement uses TRBV5-1 and TRBJ2-1; 16 bases line up with TRBD2. CDR1 SGHRS and CDR2 YFSETQ come from the germline V gene. The CDR3 covers 17 residues. The J segment lost 5 bases and the V segment lost 4 bases, leaving 6 bases of the junction unmatched. For the CDR3, the DNA is TGCGCCAGCAGCGCGCCGGGACTAGCGGGGGGGCACAATGAGCAGTTCTTC. The encoded protein is CASSAPGLAGGHNEQFF. Full variable domain (outside the CDR3, taken from reference TRBV5-1 and TRBJ2-1): KAGVTQTPRYLIKTRGQQVTLSCSPISGHRSVSWYQQTPGQGLQFLFEYFSETQRNKGNFPGRFSGRQFSNSRSEMNVSTLELGDSALYLCASSAPGLAGGHNEQFFGPGTRLTVL.

J is TRBJ2-2 and V is TRBV14, with no clear D. Looked up from germline, CDR1 is SGHDN and CDR2 is FVKESK. Trimming removed 4 bases from V and 7 bases from J, with 19 bases in between. The CDR3 has 16 residues. Here the CDR3 reads CASSPLLRTAYGELFF. CDR3 nucleotides: TGTGCCAGCAGCCCCCTATTAAGGACGGCATACGGGGAGCTGTTTTTT.

A single count supports this clone. The chain uses TRBV4-1 and TRBJ1-4; no clear D. Germline loops: CDR1 MGHRA, CDR2 YSYEKL. The CDR3 is 13 amino acids. V was cut by 4 bases and J by 7 bases, with 10 bases left in between. CDR3 sequence reads: CASSPQSGEKLFF. In DNA form, the CDR3 reads TGCGCCAGCAGCCCTCAATCGGGTGAAAAACTGTTTTTT.

This clone was picked up a small number of times. This chain joins TRBV4-2 and TRBJ2-3, with 9 bases aligning to TRBD2. Germline V lookup: CDR1 LGHNA, CDR2 YNFKEQ. V was clipped by 0 bases and J by 1 base; unmatched bases: 8. The CDR3 consists of 18 residues. As DNA, the CDR3 is TGTGCCAGCAGCCAAGAATCCCCCCAGCGGGGGGGCACAGATACGCAGTATTTT. Encoded protein: CASSQESPQRGGTDTQYF.